This T cell receptor (beta chain) was sequenced for a study of blood T cell repertoires in COVID-19. TCRdb's table, derived via immunoSEQ multiplex PCR, lists solely in-frame clones and lacks some. The sample shows about 170,000 clones, around 86% of them seen only once. After removal of 4 bases from V and 5 bases from J, the junction contained 1 base not matched to a gene. The length of the CDR3 is 13 residues. The germline V gene encodes CDR1 KGHSH and CDR2 LQKENI. J is TRBJ2-3 and V is TRBV18; 9 bases are a match to TRBD2. This sequence originates from a woman of 80 years or more with COVID-19, enrolled during active disease. The material sequenced was peripheral blood. CDR3 sequence reads: CASSLAGVDTQYF. The CDR3 DNA follows: TGTGCCAGCTCACTAGCGGGAGTAGATACGCAGTATTTT.